The 18 T cell receptor beta chains reported below all come from one sample, sequenced in a study of blood T cells in healthy people across ages. A second PCR of about 6 to 12 cycles used a sample-barcoded 5' primer and a J-beta primer mix. TCRdb reprocessed the 5' RACE reads with MiXCR, giving one entry per CDR3 protein. The data contain about 2 million distinct CDR3 sequences, roughly 50% of them seen just once; the ten biggest clones take up approximately 2%. Sequencing was performed on blood. These receptors were obtained from a woman aged 40 to 50 in good health.

The CDR3 sequence is CASRLDRQAYEQYF. CDR3 DNA: TGTGCCAGCAGGCTCGACAGACAGGCTTACGAGCAGTACTTC. The chain is built from TRBV28 and TRBJ2-4; D might be TRBD1 (6 bases). The tail of the sequence fits TRBJ2-7 better, so the J call may be wrong. The CDR3 contains 14 residues. The germline gives CDR1 MDHEN, CDR2 SYDVKM.

The rearrangement uses TRBV6-2 or TRBV6-3 and TRBJ2-1; 10 nucleotides line up with TRBD2. The better agreement between TRBJ2-7 and the DNA end casts doubt on the J call. CDR1 and CDR2 (germline): MNHEY, SVGEGT. The CDR3 consists of 15 residues. Here the CDR3 DNA reads TGTGCCAGCAGTTATACTAGCGGGGTTTACAATGAGCAGTACTTC. Translated, it gives CASSYTSGVYNEQYF.

This clonotype was recorded a few times. V is TRBV15 and J is TRBJ2-7; possibly TRBD2 for D (6 bases). V was cut by 0 bases and J by 2 bases, with 11 bases left in between. Looked up from germline, CDR1 is LNHNV and CDR2 is YYDKDF (reference sequence). This CDR3 is 15 amino acids long. This chain's CDR3 is CATSREDAGTYEQYF. The CDR3 coding sequence is TGTGCCACCAGCAGAGAAGACGCGGGGACCTACGAGCAGTACTTC.

The rearrangement links TRBV6-2 or TRBV6-3 to TRBJ2-1, with 7 bases identical to TRBD1. V shed 7 bases and J 6 bases; nucleotides not matched to a gene: 15. The CDR3 runs to 16 residues. The germline gives CDR1 MNHEY, CDR2 SVGEGT. In DNA, the CDR3 is TGTGCCAGCAAGGGCCCGACAGGGCGATTTATCAATGAGCAGTTCTTC. This encodes CASKGPTGRFINEQFF.

Concerning this clonotype itself: A clone one base away is much larger, so this may be a read error. This sequence joins TRBV5-1 and TRBJ2-5; 8 bases align to TRBD2. The V and J ends lost 3 bases and 5 bases, in that order; junction bases with no gene match: 12. Germline V gene lookup returns CDR1 SGHRS and CDR2 YFSETQ. CDR3 length: 16 amino acids. As DNA, the CDR3 is TGCGCCAGCAGCTCGGGACTAGTGGGGTCCGGGGAGACCCAGTACTTC. Its translation is CASSSGLVGSGETQYF.

This chain links TRBV28 with TRBJ2-5; TRBD1 agrees at 10 bases. Germline assignment: CDR1 MDHEN and CDR2 SYDVKM. The CDR3 has 18 amino acids. V dropped 5 bases and J dropped 1; count of bases not matched to a gene: 13. CDR3 amino acids: CASSLLGADRGIQETQYF. The CDR3 region has the DNA TGTGCCAGCAGTCTACTCGGGGCGGACAGGGGGATCCAAGAGACCCAGTACTTC.

The J gene is TRBJ1-2, the V gene TRBV9; a possible D gene is TRBD1 (6 bases). Trimming took 3 bases from V and 0 from J, leaving 15 bases between them. Germline-derived CDR1 and CDR2 are SGDLS and YYNGEE. The CDR3 is made up of 16 amino acids. The CDR3 loop reads CASSGRGQTSNYGYTF. DNA of the CDR3: TGTGCCAGCAGCGGACGAGGACAGACCTCTAACTATGGCTACACCTTC.

This clonotype has more than one count but fewer than ten. The CDR3 DNA reads as TGTGCCAGCAGCTTTGGCGGGAGCAGCTTCGACACAGATACGCAGTATTTT. Translation gives CASSFGGSSFDTDTQYF. V is TRBV7-9 and J is TRBJ2-3, with TRBD2 matching 7 bases. V was pared by 3 bases and J by 2 bases, with 11 bases of the junction left unmatched. This CDR3 is built from 17 residues. Per the germline V gene, CDR1 is SEHNR and CDR2 is FQNEAQ (reference sequence).

The rearrangement uses TRBV6-5 and TRBJ2-3; no firm D call. The CDR3 consists of 12 residues. Germline V gene data show CDR1 as MNHEY and CDR2 as SVGAGI. V lost 9 bases to trimming and J lost 0 bases, with 7 bases between them. The CDR3 DNA reads TGTGCCAGTGCGGTGAGCACAGATACGCAGTATTTT. It is translated as CASAVSTDTQYF.

The gene calls are TRBV3-1 and TRBJ1-4; TRBD1 matches at 8 bases. Germline V gives CDR1 LGHDT, CDR2 YNNKEL (reference sequence). This CDR3 contains 16 residues. V lost 4 bases to trimming and J lost 2 bases; unmatched junction nucleotides: 6. DNA of the CDR3: TGTGCCAGCAGCCCCCAGGACAGGGCCACTAATGAAAAACTGTTTTTT. Protein product: CASSPQDRATNEKLFF.

There are a few counts of this clonotype. The chain uses TRBV7-9 and TRBJ2-1; 14 positions agree with TRBD2. J gave up 0 bases and V 4 bases, and 11 bases lay outside the gene matches. The CDR3 totals 20 residues. Germline CDR1 and CDR2: SEHNR and FQNEAQ (reference sequence). Here the CDR3 DNA reads TGTGCCAGCAGCTCACCCCTCGGACTAGCGGGGGGACGCTCCTACAATGAGCAGTTCTTC. Translated: CASSSPLGLAGGRSYNEQFF.

The chain employs TRBV20-1 and TRBJ1-2; maybe TRBD1 (5 bases). Trimming cost V 1 base and J 1 base, with 10 bases left between them. This CDR3 is 14 amino acids long. Germline assignment: CDR1 DFQATT and CDR2 SNEGSKA (reference sequence). This chain's CDR3 is CSARGQGINYGYTF. The CDR3 nucleotides read TGCAGTGCTAGAGGGCAGGGAATTAACTATGGCTACACCTTC.

The chain joins TRBV20-1 to TRBJ2-7; D perhaps matches TRBD1 (6 bases). V lost 4 bases to trimming and J lost 2 bases, with 15 bases between them. The CDR3 runs to 14 residues. The V gene's germline CDR1 is DFQATT and CDR2 SNEGSKA (reference sequence). CDR3 in amino acids: CSAMVGTSTYEQYF. In nucleotides, the CDR3 is TGCAGTGCTATGGTAGGGACATCAACCTACGAGCAGTACTTC.

Ten or more counts support this clonotype. The chain couples TRBV28 to TRBJ2-1; D is ambiguous. Germline loops: CDR1 MDHEN, CDR2 SYDVKM. This CDR3 is 11 amino acids long. Trimming stripped 8 bases from V and 7 bases from J, with 9 bases between. CDR3 DNA sequence: TGTGCCAGCGGAAGCCGGAATGAGCAGTTCTTC. Its translation: CASGSRNEQFF. Variable domain in full (rest from reference TRBV28 and TRBJ2-1): DVKVTQSSRYLVKRTGEKVFLECVQDMDHENMFWYRQDPGLGLRLIYFSYDVKMKEKGDIPEGYSVSREKKERFSLILESASTNQTSMYLCASGSRNEQFFGPGTRLTVL.

In its sample, this clonotype was seen once. The V call is TRBV6-2 or TRBV6-3, the J call TRBJ1-2; no clear D gene. In germline, CDR1 is MNHEY, CDR2 SVGEGT. CDR3 length equals 14 residues. Trimming cost V 0 bases and J 4 bases, with 9 bases left between them. The DNA for the CDR3 is TGTGCCAGCAGTTACTCTTCAGCGTCCTATGGCTACACCTTC. As protein: CASSYSSASYGYTF.

The rearrangement joins TRBV4-3 to TRBJ1-2, with a weak D call TRBD1 (6 bases). Germline V gene data show CDR1 as LGHNA and CDR2 as YSLEER. The CDR3 is 15 residues long. Trimming removed 3 bases from V and 4 bases from J, with 15 bases in between. The CDR3 DNA is TGCGCCAGCAGCCAGGCGCAGGGGATCGGCTATGGCTACACCTTC. Translating gives CASSQAQGIGYGYTF.

This clonotype was detected only a few times. The CDR3 sequence is CASSLRGGDDNEQFF. CDR3 DNA sequence: TGTGCCAGCAGCTTACGAGGGGGGGACGACAATGAGCAGTTCTTC. The chain has TRBV7-6 and TRBJ2-1; the D gene is possibly TRBD2 (7 bases). Trimming took 2 bases from V and 5 from J, leaving 13 bases between them. The CDR3 loop spans 15 amino acids. The germline V gene has CDR1 SGHVS and CDR2 FNYEAQ.

The genes are TRBV29-1 and TRBJ1-1; no firm D call. The CDR3 length is 11 residues. Trimming shortened V by 6 bases and J by 1 base, and 6 bases separated the two germline ends. In germline, CDR1 is SQVTM, CDR2 ANQGSEA. The CDR3 loop is CSVHKNTEAFF. The CDR3 bases are TGCAGCGTACACAAGAACACTGAAGCTTTCTTT.